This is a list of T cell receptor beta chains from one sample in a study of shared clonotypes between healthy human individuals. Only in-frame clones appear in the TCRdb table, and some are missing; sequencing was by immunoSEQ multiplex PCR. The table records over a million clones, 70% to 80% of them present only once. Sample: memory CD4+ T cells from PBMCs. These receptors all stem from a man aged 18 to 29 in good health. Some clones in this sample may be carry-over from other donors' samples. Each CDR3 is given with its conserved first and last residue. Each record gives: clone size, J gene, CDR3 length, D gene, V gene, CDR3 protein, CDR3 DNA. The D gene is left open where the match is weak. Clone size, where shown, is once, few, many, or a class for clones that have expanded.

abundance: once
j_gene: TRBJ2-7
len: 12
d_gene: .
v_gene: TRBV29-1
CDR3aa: CSVMYNSYEQYF
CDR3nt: TGCAGCGTTATGTACAACTCCTACGAGCAGTACTTC

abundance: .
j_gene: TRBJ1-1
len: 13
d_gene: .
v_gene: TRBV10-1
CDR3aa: CASSEYVNTEAFF
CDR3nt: TGCGCCAGCAGTGAGTATGTTAACACTGAAGCTTTCTTT

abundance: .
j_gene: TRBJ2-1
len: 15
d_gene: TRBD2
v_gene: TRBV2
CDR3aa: CASTKTSGRKGEQFF
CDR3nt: TGTGCCAGCACCAAGACTAGCGGGAGGAAGGGTGAGCAGTTCTTC

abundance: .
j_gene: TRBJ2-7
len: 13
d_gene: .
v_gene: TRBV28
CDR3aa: CASSGSPTYEQYF
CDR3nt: TGTGCCAGCAGTGGTTCACCGACCTACGAGCAGTACTTC

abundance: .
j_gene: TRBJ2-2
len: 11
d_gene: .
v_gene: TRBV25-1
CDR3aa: CGNSPGGELFF
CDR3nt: TGTGGAAACAGTCCCGGAGGGGAGCTGTTTTTT

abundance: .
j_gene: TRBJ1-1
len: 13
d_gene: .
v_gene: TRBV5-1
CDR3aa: CASRPAGNTEAFF
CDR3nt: TGCGCCTCCAGGCCGGCCGGGAACACTGAAGCTTTCTTT

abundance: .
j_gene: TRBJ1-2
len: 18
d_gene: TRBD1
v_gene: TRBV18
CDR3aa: CASSPQITGGASNYGYTF
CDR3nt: TGTGCCAGCTCACCGCAAATAACAGGGGGCGCCTCTAACTATGGCTACACCTTC

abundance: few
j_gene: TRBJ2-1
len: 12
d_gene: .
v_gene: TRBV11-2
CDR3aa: CASSLEQNEQFF
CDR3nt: TGTGCCAGCAGCTTAGAACAGAATGAGCAGTTCTTC

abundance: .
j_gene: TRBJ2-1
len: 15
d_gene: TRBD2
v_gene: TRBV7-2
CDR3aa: CASSLGGGRGSEQFF
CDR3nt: TGTGCCAGCAGCTTAGGTGGCGGGAGGGGGAGCGAGCAGTTCTTC

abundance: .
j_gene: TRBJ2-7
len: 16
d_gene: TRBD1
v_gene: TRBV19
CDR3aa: CASSSRTGRLSSEQYF
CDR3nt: TGTGCCAGTAGTTCCAGGACAGGGCGGCTTTCCTCCGAGCAGTACTTC

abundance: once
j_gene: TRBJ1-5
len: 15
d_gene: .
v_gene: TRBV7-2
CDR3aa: CASSLGGVGNQPQHF
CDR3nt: TGTGCCAGCAGCTTAGGAGGGGTCGGCAATCAGCCCCAGCATTTT

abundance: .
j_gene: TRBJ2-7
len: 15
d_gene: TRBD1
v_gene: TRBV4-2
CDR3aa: CASSQGGGLSYEQYF
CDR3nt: TGTGCCAGCAGCCAAGGAGGGGGCCTTTCCTACGAGCAGTACTTC

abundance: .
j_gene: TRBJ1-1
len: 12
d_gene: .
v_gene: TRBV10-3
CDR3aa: CAISDYGTEAFF
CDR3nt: TGTGCCATCAGTGACTATGGGACTGAAGCTTTCTTT

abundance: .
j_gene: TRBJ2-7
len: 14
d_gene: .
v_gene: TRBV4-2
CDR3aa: CASSQGQGSYEQYF
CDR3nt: TGTGCCAGCAGCCAAGGGCAGGGCTCCTACGAGCAGTACTTC

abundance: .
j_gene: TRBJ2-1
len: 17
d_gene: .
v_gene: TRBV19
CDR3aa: CASSPLRDRRWFNEQFF
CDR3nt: TGTGCCAGTAGCCCCCTGAGGGACCGCCGGTGGTTCAATGAGCAGTTCTTC

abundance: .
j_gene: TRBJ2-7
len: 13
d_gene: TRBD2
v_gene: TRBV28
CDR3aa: CASRVSGVYEQYF
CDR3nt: TGTGCCAGCAGGGTGAGCGGGGTCTACGAGCAGTACTTC

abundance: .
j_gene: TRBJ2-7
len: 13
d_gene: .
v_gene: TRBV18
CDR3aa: CASSPQGAGEQYF
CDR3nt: TGTGCCAGCTCACCACAAGGGGCCGGCGAGCAGTACTTC

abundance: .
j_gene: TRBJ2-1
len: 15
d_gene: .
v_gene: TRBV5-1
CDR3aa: CASSIGQSLYNEQFF
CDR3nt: TGCGCCAGCAGCATAGGACAGAGCCTTTACAATGAGCAGTTCTTC

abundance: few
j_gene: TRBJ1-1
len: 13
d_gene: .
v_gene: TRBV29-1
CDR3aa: CSVDRGTASEAFF
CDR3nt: TGCAGCGTTGATAGGGGGACGGCTTCTGAAGCTTTCTTT

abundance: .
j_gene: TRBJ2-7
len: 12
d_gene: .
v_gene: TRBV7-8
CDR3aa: CASSLWRYEQYF
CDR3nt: TGTGCCAGCTCGCTCTGGAGATACGAGCAGTACTTC

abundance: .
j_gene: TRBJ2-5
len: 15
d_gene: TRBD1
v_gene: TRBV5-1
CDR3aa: CASSSGTVDQETQYF
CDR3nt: TGCGCCAGCAGCTCCGGGACAGTCGACCAAGAGACCCAGTACTTC

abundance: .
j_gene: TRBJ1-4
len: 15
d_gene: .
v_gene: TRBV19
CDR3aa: CASSAGPRVEGQLFF
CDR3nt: TGTGCCAGTAGTGCTGGACCTAGGGTTGAGGGACAACTGTTTTTT

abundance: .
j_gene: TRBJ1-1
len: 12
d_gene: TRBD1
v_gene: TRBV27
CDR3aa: CASSVYRGQAFF
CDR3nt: TGTGCCAGCAGTGTATACAGGGGGCAGGCTTTCTTT

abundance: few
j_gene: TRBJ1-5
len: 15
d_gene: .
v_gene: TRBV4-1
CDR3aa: CASSQGRELNQPQHF
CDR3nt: TGCGCCAGCAGCCAGGGACGGGAACTCAATCAGCCCCAGCATTTT

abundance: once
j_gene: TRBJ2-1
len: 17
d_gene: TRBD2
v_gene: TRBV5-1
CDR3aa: CASSLVLAGLSGNEQFF
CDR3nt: TGCGCCAGCAGCTTGGTATTAGCGGGGCTCAGTGGCAATGAGCAGTTCTTC

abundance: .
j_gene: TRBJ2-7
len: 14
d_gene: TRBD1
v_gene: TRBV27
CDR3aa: CASSRDRGSYEQYF
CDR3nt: TGTGCCAGCAGCAGGGACAGGGGCTCCTACGAGCAGTACTTC

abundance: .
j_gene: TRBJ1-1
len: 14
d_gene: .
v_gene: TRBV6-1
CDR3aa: CASSLAGGGTEAFF
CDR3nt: TGTGCCAGCAGTCTGGCAGGAGGTGGAACTGAAGCTTTCTTT

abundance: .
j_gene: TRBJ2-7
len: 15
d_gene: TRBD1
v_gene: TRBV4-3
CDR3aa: CASSRGPGQAYEQYF
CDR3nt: TGCGCCAGCAGCCGGGGACCGGGACAGGCTTACGAGCAGTACTTC

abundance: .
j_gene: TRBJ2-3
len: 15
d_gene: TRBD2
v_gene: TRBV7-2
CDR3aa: CASSLGLAASNTQYF
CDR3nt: TGTGCCAGCAGCCTCGGACTAGCGGCCTCCAACACGCAGTATTTT

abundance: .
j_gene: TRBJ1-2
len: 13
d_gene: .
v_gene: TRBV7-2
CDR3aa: CASRNMPRDGYTF
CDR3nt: TGTGCCAGCAGGAATATGCCCCGGGATGGCTACACCTTC

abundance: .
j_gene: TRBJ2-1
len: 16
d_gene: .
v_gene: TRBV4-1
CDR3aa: CASSLGGTRSYNEQFF
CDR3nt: TGCGCCAGCAGCCTGGGCGGGACTCGTTCCTACAATGAGCAGTTCTTC

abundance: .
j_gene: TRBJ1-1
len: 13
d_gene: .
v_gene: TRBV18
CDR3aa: CASSPPSNTEAFF
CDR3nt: TGTGCCAGCTCACCACCGTCGAACACTGAAGCTTTCTTT

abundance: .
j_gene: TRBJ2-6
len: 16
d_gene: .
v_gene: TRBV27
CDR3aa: CATSGGWGSGANVLTF
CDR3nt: TGTGCCACCTCTGGGGGTTGGGGATCTGGGGCCAACGTCCTGACTTTC

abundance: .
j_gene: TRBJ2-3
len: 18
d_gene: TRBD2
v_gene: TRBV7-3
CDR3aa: CASSPGYGGRGRTDTQYF
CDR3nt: TGTGCCAGCAGCCCTGGGTACGGCGGGAGGGGTAGGACAGATACGCAGTATTTT

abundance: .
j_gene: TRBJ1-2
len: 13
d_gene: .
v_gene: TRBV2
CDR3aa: CASSEGRGYGYTF
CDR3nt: TGTGCCAGCAGTGAGGGGAGGGGCTATGGCTACACCTTC

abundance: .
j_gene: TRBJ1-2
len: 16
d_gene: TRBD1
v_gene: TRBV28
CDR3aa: CASSFPGQGHSYGYTF
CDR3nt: TGTGCCAGCAGTTTTCCCGGACAGGGTCATAGCTATGGCTACACCTTC

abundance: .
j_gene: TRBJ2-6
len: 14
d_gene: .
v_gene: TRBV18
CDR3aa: CASSPSSGANVLTF
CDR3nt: TGTGCCAGCTCCCCCAGCTCTGGGGCCAACGTCCTGACTTTC

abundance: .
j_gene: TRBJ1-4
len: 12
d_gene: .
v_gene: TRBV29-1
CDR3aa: CSVQGNEEKLFF
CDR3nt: TGCAGCGTGCAGGGAAACGAGGAAAAACTGTTTTTT

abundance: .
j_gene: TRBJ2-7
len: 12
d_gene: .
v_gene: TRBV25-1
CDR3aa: CASSGYSYEQYF
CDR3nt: TGTGCCAGCAGTGGCTACTCCTACGAGCAGTACTTC

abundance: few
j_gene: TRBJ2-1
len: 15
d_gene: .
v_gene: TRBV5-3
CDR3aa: CARSSRATGPNEQFF
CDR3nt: TGTGCCAGAAGCTCGCGGGCTACCGGGCCCAATGAGCAGTTCTTC

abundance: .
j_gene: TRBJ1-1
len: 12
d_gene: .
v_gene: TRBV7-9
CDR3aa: CASSLEDSRAFF
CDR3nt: TGTGCCAGCAGCTTAGAAGACAGCCGGGCTTTCTTT